Described below is a single TCR beta chain sequence and its context. Its antigen remains unknown. The sample originates from a study of chemoradiotherapy in HPV16-positive cancers. Study as a whole: A couple of HPV16-positive patients' cells yielded candidate HPV-specific clones and common motifs.

The table came from immunoSEQ multiplex PCR; TCRdb's copy has only in-frame clones and leaves some out. The repertoire includes around 20,000 clones, approximately 73% of them detected once, and 2.6% sits in the top ten. Study-wide results and caveats: HPV-specific T cells were functionally defined from only a couple of HPV16-positive patients.

Germline loops: CDR1 MNHEY, CDR2 SMNVEV (reference sequence). V was clipped by 5 bases and J by 1 base, with 15 bases between them. The CDR3 runs 16 residues. This chain uses TRBV27 with TRBJ2-4; D gene unclear. The source of this sequence is a human donor with HPV-associated anogenital cancer. Sampling was performed from a patient who underwent chemoradiotherapy. CDR3 nucleotide sequence: TGTGCCAGCAGTCCGACCCTCCCCGGGGCCAAAAACATTCAGTACTTC. It yields the protein CASSPTLPGAKNIQYF.